This T cell receptor beta chain emerged from a study of cytomegalovirus exposure and HLA in healthy donors (dated by TCRdb to 2016 to 2017). Turning to the overall study: An earlier analysis of some 550 of the donors reported 250 to 300 Gb of sequence data and around 110 million unique TCR beta sequences from about 179 million T cells. All discovery cohort repertoires had been generated on a single sequencing platform. The study profiled the T cell repertoires of 666 subjects by immunosequencing and related them to cytomegalovirus serostatus. Because of strong linkage in the cohort, roughly five DR-DQ haplotypes were treated as single units for association and clustering. Among about 400 genotyped donors of the cohort, an average of approximately 240,000 unique TCR beta nucleotide sequences was sequenced per donor, of which 15% to 20% were non-productive. Rather than using new phenotypic data, the later analysis identified candidate immune exposures from TCR beta sequences and from how often those sequences occurred across donors. A later analysis re-analyzed previously published TCR beta repertoires from about 730 donors and added high-resolution HLA genotyping to study TCR occurrence patterns. The study combined high-throughput TCR immunosequencing, statistical association of individual TCRs with disease status, and machine learning to predict cytomegalovirus infection status. An earlier analysis of some 500 of the donors applied high-throughput TCR beta sequencing to assess whether each TCR beta V gene segment acted as functional or pseudogenic. The aim of the study was to test whether cataloging public T cell receptors could identify signatures of past pathogen exposure. Class I and class II HLA loci were covered by the typing at four-digit resolution. About 300 gigabases of sequencing data and 80 million or so unique TCR sequences were included in an early release covering roughly 600 HLA-typed donors. The number of typed donors differed by locus: about 620-640 for A, B, C, DRB1 and DQB1; approximately 520 for DQA1; around 580 for DPA1; and roughly 490 for DPB1. The genetic ancestry cluster associated with self-reported Caucasian donors included 65% to 90% of the 398 genotyped donors. A separate validation cohort of more than 100 different subjects was used in addition to the approximately 700-subject first cohort. Donor age, sex, ethnicity and CMV serostatus were compiled together with the repertoire data. A later genetic analysis took genome-wide SNP genotypes for about 55% of the 666 donors and used that subset as a discovery cohort.

General findings and caveats noted by the study authors: An earlier analysis of around 500 of the donors showed that most TCR beta V segments appeared in productive rearrangements either about 87% or about 30% of the time, which broadly matched IMGT annotations. According to a later analysis, TCR association rates differed among HLA loci, with DRB1 alleles showing the most associated TCRs and HLA-C alleles showing the fewest. A group of highly shared sequence variants was considered likely to be a technical artifact of the sequencing pipeline. According to a later analysis, most CMV-associated TCR beta chains appeared to be HLA-restricted, and the HLA associations seemed to be driven largely by CMV exposure. When HLA alleles, especially DR and DQ, strongly co-occurred, attributing TCR associations to individual alleles was difficult. In this cohort, only TCR beta chains were sequenced, and detectable features were limited by the absence of alpha or paired-chain data. Three of the identified cytomegalovirus-associated TCR beta chains were confirmed in vitro to be specific for cytomegalovirus antigens. Linkage disequilibrium might explain the correlated functional status among segregating V segments, but an unknown experimental factor could not be excluded. A further reported finding was that TCR beta sequences accurately predicted the HLA-A and HLA-B alleles for most subjects in the first cohort. For the cohort, immune exposure information was limited to CMV serostatus. A total of 164 TCR beta chains were listed by the study as associated with cytomegalovirus. According to the authors, the approach could potentially be generalized to other disease states and immunological phenotypes. According to a later genetic analysis, donors in an Asian-associated ancestry cluster had fewer N-insertions in productive TCRs than the approximately 650-donor mean. HLA typing was unavailable for some donors at each locus, so association tests used only the typed subset. Sequencing depth was assumed to be roughly uniform across donors in the presence/absence analyses, though that assumption may not hold. A later analysis associated about 18,000 TCR beta sequences with specific HLA alleles at a false discovery rate of 0.05. A later analysis found that HLA-associated TCR beta chains were more clonally expanded and had lower generation probabilities than equally common non-associated chains. A later genetic analysis associated a missense DCLRE1C variant with V-gene and J-gene trimming of TCR beta chains, and an independent cohort replicated the association. In both the original and validation cohorts, the classifier was reported to diagnose cytomegalovirus status with high specificity and sensitivity. Some IMGT-functional V segments, including TRBV6-2 and TRBV6-3, could not be distinguished by the 87-base-pair reads and were therefore excluded. In a later analysis, several top co-occurrence clusters were reported to appear linked to parvovirus B19, influenza, CMV and Epstein-Barr virus. Most TCR sequences were seen in very few donors, while some public TCRs were found in many individuals. Because counts were too low, roughly 18 rarely observed V segments, including chromosome 9 orphons, were left out of the earlier analysis of 587 of the donors.

About this clone itself: Its specific antigen is unknown.

The cohort was made up of roughly 670 healthy bone marrow donors. At the time of sampling, every cohort member was nominally healthy, though immune exposures that went unrecorded were likely present. The donor was CMV seronegative and was included in the group of 352 seronegative cohort members. A peripheral blood sample was provided by each donor, and peripheral blood mononuclear cells were used for TCR beta sequencing. The Qiagen DNeasy Blood Extraction Kit was used to extract genomic DNA from the blood cell samples. Library method: the immunoSEQ multiplex PCR assay. A mixture of 60 forward primers for TCR Vbeta segments and 13 reverse primers for TCR Jbeta segments was used in the multiplex PCR. Amplification of the CDR3 region of rearranged TCR beta genes was performed with a multiplex PCR assay on genomic DNA. On the Illumina HiSeq System, the amplified TCR beta libraries were sequenced as 87-base-pair reads. The original methods were these. In a later analysis, tens of millions of unique TCR beta chains were counted across the 500 to 700 repertoires, and approximately 11 million of these chains were shared by at least two donors. To remove PCR and sequencing errors, raw reads were error-corrected and collapsed into unique sequences using a nearest-neighbor algorithm that merged closely related sequences. To assign V, D and J gene segments, CDR3 sequences were aligned to IMGT reference sequences. Each retained sequence needed at least a six-nucleotide match to both a V gene segment and a J gene segment. A rearrangement counted as productive if the CDR3 had no stop codons and remained in frame with V and J, and every other rearrangement counted as non-productive. Following IMGT convention, CDR3 was defined as the stretch from the second conserved V-encoded cysteine up to the conserved J-encoded phenylalanine. The earlier analysis of roughly 590 of the donors excluded any sequence lacking an unambiguous match to a single V gene segment. An earlier analysis of some 500 of the donors classified V segments as functional when productive rearrangements were above 56.7% and as segregating when the standard deviation between donors was above 5%. To diagnose cytomegalovirus status from the catalog of TCR beta chain sequences, a statistical classification framework was built. V and J gene assignment, in a later analysis, came from comparing TCR nucleotide sequences with IMGT/GENE-DB human TR gene sequences. In a later analysis, CDR3 sequences and most-parsimonious VDJ recombination scenarios were assigned using the TCRdist pipeline. In a later analysis, every TCR beta chain was defined by the combination of its CDR3 amino acid sequence and its V-gene family, and reads without a unique V-gene family were dropped. As a way to deal with suspected cross-contamination and a sequencing artifact, a later analysis dropped nearly 600 nucleotide sequences that were highly shared and had low generation probability. In a later analysis, a clonal expansion index was calculated for each public chain from normalized within-repertoire ranks of inferred template counts. In a later analysis, generation probabilities were computed using a VDJ recombination model fitted to out-of-frame rearrangements, and the results were checked against IGoR. A later analysis scored TCR-TCR, TCR-HLA and TCR-CMV co-occurrence with hypergeometric tests, applying a repertoire-size bias correction to TCR pairs. False discovery rates were estimated in a later analysis by permuting HLA or CMV assignments 20 times. In a later analysis, co-occurring TCRs were grouped using DBSCAN, with TCRdist sequence similarity added in when clustering inside HLA-allele-positive subsets. Repertoires with fewer than 30,000 or more than 120,000 public chains, plus five repertoires with anomalous nucleotide sharing, were excluded from co-occurrence clustering. Not all clones reach the TCRdb copy of this immuneACCESS table, which keeps in-frame sequences only. Checked studies attribute under half of the gap to unresolved V genes and leave the rest unexplained. V and J calls and clone size are copied from that table; D and trimming were computed from the DNA. This sample's clone table shows around 100,000 clones. Roughly 3.7% of the sample comes from the top ten.

CDR1 and CDR2 are drawn from the germline V gene: MNHEY, SVGAGI. The CDR3, cysteine through phenylalanine, is 16 amino acids long. The read is trimmed to its CDR3 DNA, 48 bases read in frame from base 1. A distance of 17 bases separates the germline ends of V and J, which lose 0 bases and 5 bases respectively. The specimen sequenced was PBMCs. The rearrangement joined TRBV6-5 to TRBJ2-7, and TRBD1 may be the D gene, going by 6 matching bases. This TCR came from a young man in good health and CMV-seronegative. The CDR3 here reads CASSYSAGEEVDEQYF. The nucleotide sequence reads as follows: TGTGCCAGCAGTTACTCGGCAGGGGAAGAGGTTGACGAGCAGTACTTC.